This is a list of T cell receptor beta chains from one sample in a study. Using its own MiXCR run on the RT-PCR reads, TCRdb lists one record per CDR3 protein. The sample lists about 680,000 distinct CDR3 sequences, approximately 15% occurring once. What was sequenced was memory CD4+ T cells from blood. Receptors originate from a female donor in good health, serving as a healthy control. The CDR3 runs from the conserved cysteine through the conserved F or W. A D gene is named only where the DNA matches it firmly. Size values are once, few and many counts, or a class for expanded clones, and some rows have none.

J: TRBJ2-1
D: .
length: 16
size: many
V: TRBV7-2
CDR3: CASSLARDPAYNEQFF
DNA: TGTGCCAGCAGCTTAGCCCGGGACCCAGCCTACAATGAGCAGTTCTTC

J: TRBJ2-7
D: .
length: 14
size: many
V: TRBV7-8
CDR3: CASSLTKGEREQYF
DNA: TGTGCCAGCAGCTTAACTAAGGGAGAAAGGGAGCAGTACTTC

J: TRBJ2-1
D: .
length: 17
size: .
V: TRBV7-2
CDR3: CASSLRPSVATYNEQFF
DNA: TGTGCCAGCAGCTTAAGGCCGAGTGTAGCTACATACAATGAGCAGTTCTTC

J: TRBJ1-2
D: TRBD1
length: 15
size: few
V: TRBV5-1
CDR3: CASSLGDRERIGYTF
DNA: TGCGCCAGCAGCTTGGGGGACAGGGAGAGGATTGGCTACACCTTC

J: TRBJ2-3
D: .
length: 15
size: few
V: TRBV4-1
CDR3: CASSQSRTDTDTQYF
DNA: TGTGCCAGCAGCCAATCCCGGACAGACACAGATACGCAGTATTTT

J: TRBJ2-1
D: .
length: 15
size: .
V: TRBV20-1
CDR3: CSAKMGVSSYNEQFF
DNA: TGCAGTGCTAAGATGGGAGTGAGCTCCTACAATGAGCAGTTCTTC

J: TRBJ2-3
D: .
length: 14
size: .
V: TRBV20-1
CDR3: CSAIAGTSTDTQYF
DNA: TGCAGTGCTATCGCCGGGACTAGCACAGATACGCAGTATTTT

J: TRBJ2-1
D: .
length: 12
size: many
V: TRBV10-3
CDR3: CAISEGINEQFF
DNA: TGTGCCATCAGTGAGGGGATCAATGAGCAGTTCTTC

J: TRBJ2-7
D: .
length: 13
size: few
V: TRBV5-5
CDR3: CASSLVGDGEQYF
DNA: TGTGCCAGCAGCTTGGTTGGTGACGGCGAGCAGTACTTC

J: TRBJ2-7
D: TRBD1
length: 15
size: .
V: TRBV7-2
CDR3: CASSFSGTGLYEQYF
DNA: TGTGCCAGCAGCTTCTCCGGGACAGGGTTATACGAGCAGTACTTC

J: TRBJ1-3
D: .
length: 12
size: .
V: TRBV29-1
CDR3: CSVSREGNTIYF
DNA: TGCAGCGTTTCGAGGGAGGGAAACACCATATATTTT

J: TRBJ2-1
D: .
length: 15
size: .
V: TRBV14
CDR3: CASSQVSGSYNEQFF
DNA: TGTGCCAGCAGCCAAGTCTCGGGCTCCTACAATGAGCAGTTCTTC

J: TRBJ1-3
D: .
length: 14
size: .
V: TRBV3-1
CDR3: CASSESGAGNTIYF
DNA: TGTGCCAGCAGCGAATCAGGGGCAGGAAACACCATATATTTT

J: TRBJ1-5
D: .
length: 13
size: many
V: TRBV7-2
CDR3: CASSLVVVQPQHF
DNA: TGTGCCAGCAGCTTAGTCGTGGTACAGCCCCAGCATTTT

J: TRBJ2-2
D: TRBD2
length: 15
size: few
V: TRBV12-3/TRBV12-4
CDR3: CASNPGSGGSGELFF
DNA: TGTGCCAGCAACCCGGGGTCGGGGGGAAGCGGGGAGCTGTTTTTT

J: TRBJ2-7
D: TRBD1
length: 13
size: many
V: TRBV6-5
CDR3: CASSRGTGSRQYF
DNA: TGTGCCAGCAGCCGCGGGACAGGGTCCCGTCAGTACTTC

J: TRBJ1-1
D: .
length: 20
size: few
V: TRBV10-3
CDR3: CAITERPSPGGTTLGTEAFF
DNA: TGTGCCATCACCGAACGCCCTTCCCCGGGAGGGACCACACTGGGGACTGAAGCTTTCTTT

J: TRBJ2-3
D: TRBD1
length: 15
size: .
V: TRBV5-4
CDR3: CASSLNDRVTDTQYF
DNA: TGTGCCAGCAGCTTAAACGACAGGGTCACAGATACGCAGTATTTT

J: TRBJ2-2
D: .
length: 15
size: .
V: TRBV6-5
CDR3: CASSSPGANTGELFF
DNA: TGTGCCAGCAGTTCACCGGGAGCGAACACCGGGGAGCTGTTTTTT

J: TRBJ1-2
D: .
length: 15
size: many
V: TRBV5-6
CDR3: CASSSLNSGTYGYTF
DNA: TGTGCCAGCAGCTCGCTCAACAGTGGCACGTATGGCTACACCTTC

J: TRBJ1-2
D: .
length: 14
size: many
V: TRBV20-1
CDR3: CSAPNGQRHYGYTF
DNA: TGCAGTGCTCCCAACGGACAGCGCCACTATGGCTACACCTTC

J: TRBJ2-2
D: .
length: 14
size: .
V: TRBV7-3
CDR3: CASSLGSSHGELFF
DNA: TGTGCCAGCAGCTTAGGGTCTAGCCACGGGGAGCTGTTTTTT

J: TRBJ2-5
D: TRBD2
length: 15
size: many
V: TRBV6-5
CDR3: CASSRLAGGRETQYF
DNA: TGTGCCAGCAGCCGACTAGCGGGGGGGCGAGAGACCCAGTACTTC

J: TRBJ1-5
D: TRBD1
length: 17
size: .
V: TRBV7-8
CDR3: CASSAQGQGFGNQPQHF
DNA: TGTGCCAGCAGCGCCCAGGGACAGGGTTTTGGCAATCAGCCCCAGCATTTT

J: TRBJ2-7
D: .
length: 11
size: many
V: TRBV3-1
CDR3: CASSQGNEQYF
DNA: TGTGCCAGCAGCCAGGGAAACGAGCAGTACTTC

J: TRBJ2-1
D: .
length: 17
size: .
V: TRBV15
CDR3: CATSRTPGPSSYNEQFF
DNA: TGTGCCACCAGCAGAACCCCGGGTCCGAGCTCCTACAATGAGCAGTTCTTC

J: TRBJ2-7
D: TRBD2
length: 14
size: .
V: TRBV28
CDR3: CATEVAGPAYEQYF
DNA: TGTGCCACCGAGGTAGCGGGCCCTGCCTACGAGCAGTACTTC

J: TRBJ1-1
D: .
length: 13
size: .
V: TRBV7-9
CDR3: CASSFQGMAEAFF
DNA: TGTGCCAGCAGCTTTCAGGGTATGGCTGAAGCTTTCTTT

J: TRBJ1-4
D: TRBD1
length: 13
size: .
V: TRBV4-1
CDR3: CASRWTGEEKLFF
DNA: TGCGCCAGCAGATGGACAGGGGAAGAAAAACTGTTTTTT

J: TRBJ1-6
D: .
length: 14
size: many
V: TRBV7-3
CDR3: CASSLERINSPLHF
DNA: TGTGCCAGCAGCTTAGAGAGGATAAATTCACCCCTCCACTTT

J: TRBJ1-4
D: .
length: 14
size: many
V: TRBV12-3/TRBV12-4
CDR3: CASSFSGADEKLFF
DNA: TGTGCCAGCAGTTTTTCGGGGGCGGATGAAAAACTGTTTTTT

J: TRBJ2-1
D: TRBD2
length: 14
size: many
V: TRBV20-1
CDR3: CSASTGGPYNEQFF
DNA: TGCAGTGCTAGTACGGGAGGGCCCTACAATGAGCAGTTCTTC

J: TRBJ2-5
D: .
length: 15
size: few
V: TRBV12-3/TRBV12-4
CDR3: CASSLIQGGGETQYF
DNA: TGTGCCAGCAGTTTAATCCAAGGGGGGGGAGAGACCCAGTACTTC

J: TRBJ2-2
D: TRBD1
length: 16
size: few
V: TRBV7-7
CDR3: CASSPKTGTNTGELFF
DNA: TGTGCCAGCAGCCCAAAGACAGGGACGAACACCGGGGAGCTGTTTTTT

J: TRBJ2-1
D: .
length: 13
size: few
V: TRBV25-1
CDR3: CASSVEGYNEQFF
DNA: TGTGCCAGCAGTGTTGAGGGTTACAATGAGCAGTTCTTC

J: TRBJ1-5
D: .
length: 15
size: .
V: TRBV7-8
CDR3: CASSFPAVDNQPQHF
DNA: TGTGCCAGCAGCTTTCCGGCCGTAGACAATCAGCCCCAGCATTTT

J: TRBJ2-5
D: .
length: 16
size: .
V: TRBV6-2/TRBV6-3
CDR3: CASSYKSSYQSETQYF
DNA: TGTGCCAGCAGTTACAAGAGCTCATACCAGTCGGAGACCCAGTACTTC

J: TRBJ2-3
D: .
length: 13
size: many
V: TRBV12-3/TRBV12-4
CDR3: CASRSTGTDTQYF
DNA: TGTGCCAGCAGATCCACAGGCACAGATACGCAGTATTTT

J: TRBJ2-3
D: TRBD2
length: 14
size: few
V: TRBV12-3/TRBV12-4
CDR3: CASSGLADTDTQYF
DNA: TGTGCCAGCAGCGGACTAGCGGACACAGATACGCAGTATTTT

J: TRBJ2-1
D: .
length: 16
size: .
V: TRBV3-1
CDR3: CASTSSDEGSYNEQFF
DNA: TGTGCCAGCACCTCTTCCGACGAGGGCTCCTACAATGAGCAGTTCTTC

J: TRBJ2-5
D: .
length: 16
size: .
V: TRBV2
CDR3: CASSSLRLQGRGTQYF
DNA: TGTGCCAGCAGTTCATTACGACTACAAGGAAGGGGGACCCAGTACTTC

J: TRBJ2-7
D: TRBD1
length: 14
size: .
V: TRBV19
CDR3: CASSIGSGGYEQYF
DNA: TGTGCCAGTAGTATAGGATCAGGGGGCTACGAGCAGTACTTC

J: TRBJ2-4
D: .
length: 16
size: .
V: TRBV5-4
CDR3: CASSYGASRGSDIQYF
DNA: TGTGCCAGCAGCTACGGAGCCAGCAGGGGATCGGACATTCAGTACTTC

J: TRBJ2-3
D: TRBD2
length: 16
size: many
V: TRBV5-6
CDR3: CASSRGLAGALDTQYF
DNA: TGTGCCAGCAGCCGGGGACTAGCGGGGGCCTTAGATACGCAGTATTTT

J: TRBJ1-6
D: .
length: 16
size: few
V: TRBV6-2/TRBV6-3
CDR3: CASSYSRARHNSPPHF
DNA: TGTGCCAGCAGTTACTCCAGGGCGCGGCATAATTCACCCCCCCACTTT

J: TRBJ1-5
D: .
length: 15
size: many
V: TRBV12-3/TRBV12-4
CDR3: CASSFGGVSNQPQHF
DNA: TGTGCCAGCAGTTTCGGGGGAGTTAGCAATCAGCCCCAGCATTTT

J: TRBJ2-5
D: .
length: 14
size: .
V: TRBV6-5
CDR3: CASSYSRGQETQYF
DNA: TGTGCCAGCAGTTACTCGCGGGGTCAGGAGACCCAGTACTTC

J: TRBJ1-1
D: .
length: 15
size: .
V: TRBV11-2
CDR3: CASSLMTGQNTEAFF
DNA: TGTGCCAGCAGCTTGATGACAGGACAGAACACTGAAGCTTTCTTT

J: TRBJ1-2
D: .
length: 12
size: few
V: TRBV20-1
CDR3: CSASIGVAGYTF
DNA: TGCAGTGCTAGTATCGGCGTGGCTGGCTACACCTTC